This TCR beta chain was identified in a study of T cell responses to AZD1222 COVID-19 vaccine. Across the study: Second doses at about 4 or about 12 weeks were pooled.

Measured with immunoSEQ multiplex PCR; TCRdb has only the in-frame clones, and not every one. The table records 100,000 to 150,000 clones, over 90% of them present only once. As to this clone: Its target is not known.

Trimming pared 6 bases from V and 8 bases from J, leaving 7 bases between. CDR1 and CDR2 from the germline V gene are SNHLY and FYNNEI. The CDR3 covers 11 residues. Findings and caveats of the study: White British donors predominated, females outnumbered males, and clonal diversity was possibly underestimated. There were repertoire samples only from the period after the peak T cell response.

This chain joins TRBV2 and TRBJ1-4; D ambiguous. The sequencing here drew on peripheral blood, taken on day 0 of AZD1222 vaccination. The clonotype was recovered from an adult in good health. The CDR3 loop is CASRIGEKLFF. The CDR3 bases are TGTGCCAGCAGGATAGGGGAAAAACTGTTTTTT. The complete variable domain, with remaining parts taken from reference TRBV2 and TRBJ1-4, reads EPEVTQTPSHQVTQMGQEVILRCVPISNHLYFYWYRQILGQKVEFLVSFYNNEISEKSEIFDDQFSVERPDGSNFTLKIRSTKLEDSAMYFCASRIGEKLFFGSGTQLSVL.